These T cell receptor beta chains were read from a single sample in a study of blood T cell repertoires in COVID-19. The protocol was immunoSEQ multiplex PCR, while the TCRdb copy is restricted to in-frame clones and leaves out a portion. The table includes 470,000 or so clones, around nine tenths detected once. The source material was PBMCs or T cells enriched from blood (not recorded which). The origin of the receptors is a woman between 18 and 30 years old with acute COVID-19. CDR3s include the opening cysteine and the closing phenylalanine or tryptophan. The order of the fields is V gene, J gene, clone size, D gene, CDR3 protein, CDR3 DNA. D genes are given only for firm matches. Expanded clones get a size class; other rows say once, few or many, or leave the size out.

v_gene: TRBV3-1/TRBV3-2; j_gene: TRBJ2-2; abundance: once; d_gene: -; CDR3aa: CASRRYTGELFF; CDR3nt: TGTGCCAGCAGGCGATACACCGGGGAGCTGTTTTTT
v_gene: TRBV3-1/TRBV3-2; j_gene: TRBJ1-5; abundance: -; d_gene: -; CDR3aa: CASSRGQGQGQPQHF; CDR3nt: TGTGCCAGCAGCCGCGGGCAGGGGCAAGGTCAGCCCCAGCATTTT
v_gene: TRBV21-1; j_gene: TRBJ1-1; abundance: -; d_gene: -; CDR3aa: CASSPSGTGRCTEAFF; CDR3nt: TGTGCCAGCAGCCCTTCCGGGACAGGGCGGTGCACTGAAGCTTTCTTT
v_gene: TRBV14; j_gene: TRBJ2-7; abundance: few; d_gene: TRBD1; CDR3aa: CASSSIRGQGFEQYF; CDR3nt: TGTGCCAGCAGCTCAATTAGGGGACAGGGGTTTGAGCAGTACTTC
v_gene: TRBV7-2; j_gene: TRBJ2-1; abundance: -; d_gene: -; CDR3aa: CASSTRVADPYNEQFF; CDR3nt: TGTGCCAGCAGCACCCGGGTAGCGGACCCCTACAATGAGCAGTTCTTC
v_gene: TRBV19; j_gene: TRBJ1-2; abundance: -; d_gene: TRBD1; CDR3aa: CACFSGTGSYGYTF; CDR3nt: TGTGCCTGCTTTTCCGGGACAGGTTCCTATGGCTACACCTTC
v_gene: TRBV28; j_gene: TRBJ2-1; abundance: -; d_gene: TRBD1; CDR3aa: CASKQGAYEQFF; CDR3nt: TGTGCCAGCAAACAGGGGGCCTATGAGCAGTTCTTC
v_gene: TRBV7-8; j_gene: TRBJ1-1; abundance: -; d_gene: TRBD1; CDR3aa: CASSSRRTGATEAFF; CDR3nt: TGTGCCAGCAGCTCACGTCGGACAGGGGCCACTGAAGCTTTCTTT
v_gene: TRBV11-3; j_gene: TRBJ1-6; abundance: -; d_gene: -; CDR3aa: CASSLGHSSPLHF; CDR3nt: TGTGCCAGCAGCTTAGGTCATTCTTCACCCCTCCACTTT
v_gene: TRBV14; j_gene: TRBJ1-1; abundance: few; d_gene: -; CDR3aa: CASTPLGLMNTEAFF; CDR3nt: TGTGCCAGCACCCCTCTAGGCCTCATGAACACTGAAGCTTTCTTT
v_gene: TRBV29-1; j_gene: TRBJ2-7; abundance: -; d_gene: -; CDR3aa: CSVMDSQGREQYF; CDR3nt: TGCAGCGTGATGGACAGTCAGGGTAGGGAGCAGTACTTC
v_gene: TRBV27; j_gene: TRBJ1-5; abundance: -; d_gene: -; CDR3aa: CASNSLHRQNSNQPQHF; CDR3nt: TGTGCCAGCAACTCCTTGCACAGACAAAATAGCAATCAGCCCCAGCATTTT
v_gene: TRBV19; j_gene: TRBJ2-5; abundance: -; d_gene: -; CDR3aa: CASSGLAETQYF; CDR3nt: TGTGCCAGTTCGGGCCTAGCGGAGACCCAGTACTTC
v_gene: TRBV19; j_gene: TRBJ2-1; abundance: -; d_gene: -; CDR3aa: CASSRVYNEQFF; CDR3nt: TGTGCCAGTAGTCGGGTCTACAATGAGCAGTTCTTC
v_gene: TRBV10-2; j_gene: TRBJ1-5; abundance: -; d_gene: -; CDR3aa: CASSDLSGNQPQHF; CDR3nt: TGCGCCAGCAGTGACCTATCGGGCAATCAGCCCCAGCATTTT
v_gene: TRBV5-1; j_gene: TRBJ2-3; abundance: -; d_gene: TRBD2; CDR3aa: CASSLSGRIDTQYF; CDR3nt: TGCGCCAGCAGCCTGAGCGGGAGAATAGATACGCAGTATTTT
v_gene: TRBV19; j_gene: TRBJ2-3; abundance: -; d_gene: -; CDR3aa: CASSRLGKNTDTQYF; CDR3nt: TGTGCCAGTAGTCGACTAGGAAAAAACACAGATACGCAGTATTTT
v_gene: TRBV3-1/TRBV3-2; j_gene: TRBJ2-7; abundance: -; d_gene: -; CDR3aa: CASSRYYEQYF; CDR3nt: TGTGCCAGCAGCCGTTACTACGAGCAGTACTTC
v_gene: TRBV1; j_gene: TRBJ2-7; abundance: few; d_gene: -; CDR3aa: CTSSQDRREGSYEQYF; CDR3nt: TGCACCAGCAGCCAAGATCGTCGGGAGGGCTCCTACGAGCAGTACTTC
v_gene: TRBV7-9; j_gene: TRBJ2-4; abundance: -; d_gene: -; CDR3aa: CASSLSITKNIQYF; CDR3nt: TGTGCCAGCAGCTTATCTATAACCAAAAACATTCAGTACTTC
v_gene: TRBV27; j_gene: TRBJ2-7; abundance: -; d_gene: TRBD1; CDR3aa: CASSEHRGLPYEQYF; CDR3nt: TGTGCCAGCAGTGAGCACAGGGGGCTCCCCTACGAGCAGTACTTC
v_gene: TRBV5-1; j_gene: TRBJ1-1; abundance: -; d_gene: -; CDR3aa: CASSPRGVIGNTEAFF; CDR3nt: TGCGCCAGCAGTCCACGCGGGGTGATAGGGAACACTGAAGCTTTCTTT
v_gene: TRBV27; j_gene: TRBJ2-1; abundance: few; d_gene: TRBD1; CDR3aa: CASRVNRGSYNEQFF; CDR3nt: TGTGCCAGCAGAGTAAACAGGGGGAGTTACAATGAGCAGTTCTTC
v_gene: TRBV7-2; j_gene: TRBJ1-5; abundance: -; d_gene: -; CDR3aa: CASSPAGGLLPNQPQHF; CDR3nt: TGTGCCAGCAGCCCGGCGGGGGGACTTCTGCCAAATCAGCCCCAGCATTTT
v_gene: TRBV5-1; j_gene: TRBJ1-4; abundance: -; d_gene: -; CDR3aa: CASSLGGPTSTNEKLFF; CDR3nt: TGCGCCAGCAGCTTGGGGGGGCCGACCTCAACTAATGAAAAACTGTTTTTT
v_gene: TRBV6-5; j_gene: TRBJ2-2; abundance: -; d_gene: -; CDR3aa: CASNSRTENTGELFF; CDR3nt: TGTGCCAGCAATTCACGGACAGAGAACACCGGGGAGCTGTTTTTT